This T cell receptor beta chain was retrieved from a study of regulatory dendritic cells for organ transplantation. This CDR3 has 14 residues. CDR1 is MNHNS, CDR2 SASEGT, per germline. The germline V and J ends were trimmed by 3 bases and 7 bases, with 13 bases remaining between them. Libraries were prepared by immunoSEQ multiplex PCR; TCRdb keeps only in-frame clonotypes and omits some of them. The data contain 25,000 to 35,000 clones, roughly 84% of them singletons. This sequence was found in a human donor in good health. Sequenced material: naive CD8+ T cells from blood. Indicated subset: CD45RA+ naive T cells. The J gene is TRBJ2-1, the V gene TRBV6-1, with D perhaps matching TRBD2 (5 bases). The CDR3 bases are TGTGCCAGCAGTGACTCCACTAGTAGTAATGAGCAGTTCTTC. This gives the protein CASSDSTSSNEQFF.